This T cell receptor beta chain originates from a study of CXCR3-negative and CXCR3-positive naive CD8 T cells (dated by TCRdb to between 2018 and 2020). About the full investigation: In total, 130 million to 150 million TRB reads were obtained, or roughly 1.5 +/- 0.3 million reads per library. The diversity and physicochemical repertoire analyses included under 12 donors pooled from two independent experiments. The TRBV-TRBJ cluster analysis covered naive subsets from several donors and memory cells from 3 donors.

Each CD8+ T cell subset was flow-sorted in triplicate, and some 310,000 cells per subset were placed directly into RLT lysis buffer. To keep memory contaminants out, a stringent definition of naive CD8+ T cells was applied: CD45RO-CCR7+CD27+CD95-. Standard density gradient centrifugation was used to isolate peripheral blood mononuclear cells from buffy coats. Naive CXCR3-negative and CXCR3-positive CD8+ T cells were flow-sorted on a FACSAria III. Total RNA was extracted from sorted cells with an RNeasy Mini Kit. Summary of the overall study and its limitations: Freshly isolated PBMCs were used for most assays because CXCR3 expression went down partially after cryopreservation. Because surface CD5, which is linked to self-reactivity in mice, was comparable between the naive subsets, TCR interaction strength was also inferred from TRB CDR3 physicochemical properties. Repertoire diversity was comparably high in both naive subsets but much lower in memory CD8+ T cells. TRB CDR3s from CXCR3-positive naive cells showed higher hydrophobicity (lower Kidera factor 4), lower energy, and higher strength and volume indices than CXCR3-negative naive cells. Naive CXCR3-negative and CXCR3-positive cells from the same donor showed similar TRBV-TRBJ usage, whereas memory cells showed distinct patterns.

The CDR3, from cysteine to phenylalanine, totals 14 residues. No DNA was logged. The germline V gene yields LGHNA for CDR1 and YSLEER for CDR2. About this clonotype: Its cognate antigen has yet to be identified.

Sequencing instrument: NextSeq 550. The Human TCR Profiling Kit (MiLaboratory) was used to prepare UMI-labeled 5' RACE TRB cDNA libraries. cDNA synthesis used the entire amount of extracted RNA, and PCR amplification then used the entire amount of cDNA produced. Libraries were prepared in parallel using an identical number of PCR cycles. Concerning the study's data processing: MIGEC and MiXCR extracted about 48,000 +/- 9,800 unique UMI-labeled TRB cDNA molecules per library, requiring at least two reads per UMI. On average, each library contained approximately 40,000 +/- 10,000 functional in-frame TRB CDR3 nucleotide clonotypes without stop codons. After each sample was downsampled to 5000 UMI-labeled TRB molecules, VDJtools was used to calculate diversity metrics such as normalized Shannon-Wiener and Chao1. VDJtools was used to calculate clonotype-size-weighted physicochemical properties of the central five CDR3 residues, namely interaction energy, strength, volume and Kidera factor 4. The reads went through TCRdb reprocessing, and each CDR3 protein sequence gets one entry with no DNA. It is TCRdb's table, rather than the study itself, that gives the V and J calls and clone size. Per the sample table, the count is 130,000 or so distinct CDR3 sequences. Jointly, the top ten make up roughly 0.29% of the sample.

Sequencing input: naive CXCR3- CD8+ T cells from blood. The cell subset or site label of this sample denotes: CD45RO-CCR7+CD27+CD95- naive CD8+ T cells lacking CXCR3 (TNR3-). This TCR was sampled from a human donor in good health. Some clones in this sample may be carry-over from other donors' samples. Here the chain combines TRBV4-3 and TRBJ1-6; as DNA is missing, the TRBD1 call by TCRdb cannot be tested. The CDR3: CASSQAAGDSPLHF.